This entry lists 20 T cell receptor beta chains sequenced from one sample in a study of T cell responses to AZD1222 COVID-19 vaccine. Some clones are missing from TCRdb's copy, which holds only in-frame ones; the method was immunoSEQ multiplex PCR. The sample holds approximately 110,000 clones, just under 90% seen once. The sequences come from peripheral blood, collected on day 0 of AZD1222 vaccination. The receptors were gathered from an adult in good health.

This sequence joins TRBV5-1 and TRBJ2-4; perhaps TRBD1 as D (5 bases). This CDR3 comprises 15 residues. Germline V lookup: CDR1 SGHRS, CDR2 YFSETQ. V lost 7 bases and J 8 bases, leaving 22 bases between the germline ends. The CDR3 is CASSSSGREGDIQYF. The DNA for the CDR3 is TGCGCCAGCTCTTCCTCTGGCAGGGAAGGGGACATTCAGTACTTC.

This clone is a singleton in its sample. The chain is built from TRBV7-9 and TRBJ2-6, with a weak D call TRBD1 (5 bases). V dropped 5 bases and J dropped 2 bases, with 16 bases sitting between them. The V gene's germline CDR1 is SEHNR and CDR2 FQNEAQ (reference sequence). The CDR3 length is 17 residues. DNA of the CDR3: TGTGCCAGCAGCCCCCTTCAGGGTGCTACTGGGGCCAACGTCCTGACTTTC. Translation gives CASSPLQGATGANVLTF.

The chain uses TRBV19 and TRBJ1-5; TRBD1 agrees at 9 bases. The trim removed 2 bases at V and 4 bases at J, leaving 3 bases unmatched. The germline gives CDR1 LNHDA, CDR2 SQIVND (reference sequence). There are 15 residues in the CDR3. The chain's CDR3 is CASSITGGANQPQHF. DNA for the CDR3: TGTGCCAGTAGTATAACAGGGGGCGCGAATCAGCCCCAGCATTTT.

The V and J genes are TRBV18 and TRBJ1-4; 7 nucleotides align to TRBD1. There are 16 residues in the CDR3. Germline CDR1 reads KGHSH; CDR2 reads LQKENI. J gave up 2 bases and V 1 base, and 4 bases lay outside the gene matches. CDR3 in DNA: TGTGCCAGCTCACCACAAGGGGGCCAGACTAATGAAAAACTGTTTTTT. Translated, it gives CASSPQGGQTNEKLFF.

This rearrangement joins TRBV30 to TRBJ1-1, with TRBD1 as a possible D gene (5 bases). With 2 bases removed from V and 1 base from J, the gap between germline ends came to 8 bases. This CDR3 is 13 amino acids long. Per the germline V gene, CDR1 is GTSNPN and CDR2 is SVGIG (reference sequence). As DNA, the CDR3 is TGTGCCTGGAGTCGGGGGGAGAACACTGAAGCTTTCTTT. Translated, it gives CAWSRGENTEAFF.

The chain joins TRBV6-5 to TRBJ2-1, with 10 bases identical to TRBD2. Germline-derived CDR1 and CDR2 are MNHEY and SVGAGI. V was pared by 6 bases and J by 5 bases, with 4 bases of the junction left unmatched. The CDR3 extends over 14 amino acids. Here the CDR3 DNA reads TGTGCCAGCAGGGATAGCGGGAGGAACAATGAGCAGTTCTTC. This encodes CASRDSGRNNEQFF.

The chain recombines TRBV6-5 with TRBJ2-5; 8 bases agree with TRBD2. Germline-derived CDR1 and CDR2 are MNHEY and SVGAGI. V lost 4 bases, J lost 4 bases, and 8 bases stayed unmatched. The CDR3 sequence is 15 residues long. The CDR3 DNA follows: TGTGCCAGCAGTTGGTCCACGGGGGGGCGAGAGACCCAGTACTTC. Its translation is CASSWSTGGRETQYF.

The CDR3 DNA follows: TGTGCCAGCAGTGGCTTACCGGGACAGGCTAAAACCGGGGAGCTGTTTTTT. Its protein is CASSGLPGQAKTGELFF. The chain combines TRBV2 with TRBJ2-2; 8 nucleotides line up with TRBD1. CDR3 size: 17 residues. In germline, CDR1 is SNHLY, CDR2 FYNNEI. J was trimmed by 5 bases and V by 4 bases; bases with no gene match: 12.

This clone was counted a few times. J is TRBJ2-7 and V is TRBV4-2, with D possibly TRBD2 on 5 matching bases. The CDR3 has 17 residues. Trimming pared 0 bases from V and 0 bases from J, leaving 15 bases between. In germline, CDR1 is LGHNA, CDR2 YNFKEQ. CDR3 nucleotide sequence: TGTGCCAGCAGCCAAGATCCTGCGGGCGTGCCCTCCTACGAGCAGTACTTC. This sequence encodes CASSQDPAGVPSYEQYF.

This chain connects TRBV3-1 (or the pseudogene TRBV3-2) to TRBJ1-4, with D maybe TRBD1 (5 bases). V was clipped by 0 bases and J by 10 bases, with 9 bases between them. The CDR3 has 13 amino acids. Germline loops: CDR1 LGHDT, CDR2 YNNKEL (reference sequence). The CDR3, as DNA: TGTGCCAGCAGCCAAGAATCGGGGACAAAACTGTTTTTT. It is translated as CASSQESGTKLFF.

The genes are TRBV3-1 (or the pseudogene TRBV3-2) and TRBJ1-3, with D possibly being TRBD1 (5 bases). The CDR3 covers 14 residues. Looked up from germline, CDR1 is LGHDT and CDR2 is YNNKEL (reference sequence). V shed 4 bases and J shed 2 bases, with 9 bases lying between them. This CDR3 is CASSLRAAGNTIYF. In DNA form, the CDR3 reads TGTGCCAGCAGCCTCAGGGCGGCTGGAAACACCATATATTTT.

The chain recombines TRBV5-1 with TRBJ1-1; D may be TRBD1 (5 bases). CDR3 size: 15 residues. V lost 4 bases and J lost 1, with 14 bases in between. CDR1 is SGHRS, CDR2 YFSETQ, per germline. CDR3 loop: CASSPGRGANTEAFF. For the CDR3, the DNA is TGCGCCAGCAGCCCCGGGAGAGGGGCGAACACTGAAGCTTTCTTT.

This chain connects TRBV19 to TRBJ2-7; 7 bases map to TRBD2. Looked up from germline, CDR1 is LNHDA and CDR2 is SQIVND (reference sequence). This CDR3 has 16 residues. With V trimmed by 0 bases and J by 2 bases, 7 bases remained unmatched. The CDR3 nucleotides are TGTGCCAGTAGTATAGAAGGCCCTAGCGGCCCCTACGAGCAGTACTTC. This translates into CASSIEGPSGPYEQYF.

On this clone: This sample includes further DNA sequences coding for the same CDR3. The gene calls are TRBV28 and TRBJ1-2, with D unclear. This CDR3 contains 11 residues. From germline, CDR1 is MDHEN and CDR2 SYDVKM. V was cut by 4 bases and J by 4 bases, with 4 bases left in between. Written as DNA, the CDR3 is TGTGCCAGCAGTTCGGTCTATGGCTACACCTTC. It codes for CASSSVYGYTF.

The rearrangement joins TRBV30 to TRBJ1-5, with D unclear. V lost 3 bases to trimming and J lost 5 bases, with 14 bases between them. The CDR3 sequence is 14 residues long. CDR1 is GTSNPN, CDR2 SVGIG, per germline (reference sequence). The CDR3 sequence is CAWRSPEFDQPQHF. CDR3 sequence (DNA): TGTGCCTGGAGGTCCCCGGAGTTCGATCAGCCCCAGCATTTT. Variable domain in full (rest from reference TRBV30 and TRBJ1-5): SQTIHQWPATLVQPVGSPLSLECTVEGTSNPNLYWYRQAAGRGLQLLFYSVGIGQISSEVPQNLSASRPQDRQFILSSKKLLLSDSGFYLCAWRSPEFDQPQHFGDGTRLSIL.

The CDR3 loop reads CASSSPTGGGEKLFF. The CDR3 coding sequence is TGTGCCAGCAGCTCCCCGACAGGGGGCGGCGAAAAACTGTTTTTT. The gene calls are TRBV7-9 and TRBJ1-4, with 10 bases that match TRBD1. CDR3 size: 15 residues. The germline V gene has CDR1 SEHNR and CDR2 FQNEAQ (reference sequence). Losses at the gene ends were 4 bases for V and 8 bases for J; bases not matched to a gene: 7.

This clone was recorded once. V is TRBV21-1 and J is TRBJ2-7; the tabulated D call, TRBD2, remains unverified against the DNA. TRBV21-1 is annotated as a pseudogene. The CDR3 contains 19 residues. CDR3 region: CASSKTELRGSGRGEEQYF. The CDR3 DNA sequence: TGTGCCAGCAGCAAAACGGAATTGAGGGGTAGCGGGAGGGGAGAGGAGCAGTACTTC.

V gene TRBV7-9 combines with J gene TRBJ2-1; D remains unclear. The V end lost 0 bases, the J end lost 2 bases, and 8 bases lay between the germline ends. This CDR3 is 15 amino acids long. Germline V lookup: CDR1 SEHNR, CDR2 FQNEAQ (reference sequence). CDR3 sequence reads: CASSLAPSPYNEQFF. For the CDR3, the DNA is TGTGCCAGCAGCTTAGCGCCCAGCCCCTACAATGAGCAGTTCTTC.

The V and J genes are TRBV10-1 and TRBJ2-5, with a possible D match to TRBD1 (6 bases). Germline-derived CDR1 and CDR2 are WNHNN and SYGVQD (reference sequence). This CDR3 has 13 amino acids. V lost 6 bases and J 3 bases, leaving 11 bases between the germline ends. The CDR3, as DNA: TGCGCCAGCAGCGAAACAGGGAAAGAGACCCAGTACTTC. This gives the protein CASSETGKETQYF.

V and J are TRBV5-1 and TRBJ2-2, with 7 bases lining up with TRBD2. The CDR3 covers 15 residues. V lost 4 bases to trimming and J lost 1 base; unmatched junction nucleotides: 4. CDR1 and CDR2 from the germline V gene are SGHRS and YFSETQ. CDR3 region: CASSGLAVNTGELFF. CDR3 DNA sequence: TGCGCCAGCAGCGGTCTAGCGGTGAACACCGGGGAGCTGTTTTTT. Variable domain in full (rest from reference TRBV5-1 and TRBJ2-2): KAGVTQTPRYLIKTRGQQVTLSCSPISGHRSVSWYQQTPGQGLQFLFEYFSETQRNKGNFPGRFSGRQFSNSRSEMNVSTLELGDSALYLCASSGLAVNTGELFFGEGSRLTVL.